One sample yielded the 24 T cell receptor beta chains listed below, sequenced in a study of OX40 agonist ivuxolimab in advanced cancers. Receptor libraries were prepared by the immunoSEQ multiplex PCR assay. Drawn from immuneACCESS, this table holds only the in-frame rearrangements with V and J called that TCRdb kept. Clones are partly lost; checked studies trace under half to an unresolved V gene and leave the rest unexplained. The sample yields 20,000 or so clones; approximately 84% were counted once. Of the sample, 30% to 40% is held by the ten largest clones. The source was CD4+ or CD8+ T cells sorted from blood, collected in a trial of the OX40 agonist ivuxolimab. The receptor set was obtained from an adult with an advanced solid tumor such as melanoma, head and neck, liver or kidney cancer.

The rearrangement links TRBV5-1 to TRBJ2-3, with TRBD2 matching 14 bases. Germline V gives CDR1 SGHRS, CDR2 YFSETQ. Trimming at V came to 0 bases and at J to 6 bases, leaving 6 bases not matched to a gene. The CDR3 runs to 17 residues. Written as DNA, the CDR3 is TGCGCCAGCAGCTTGGGACTAGCGGGAGGGTCCTCTGATACGCAGTATTTT. It is translated as CASSLGLAGGSSDTQYF.

The chain couples TRBV28 to TRBJ1-2; D possibly corresponds to TRBD1 (5 bases). CDR3 size: 13 residues. V was clipped by 5 bases and J by 4 bases, with 11 bases between them. CDR1 and CDR2 (germline): MDHEN, SYDVKM. The CDR3 reads CASSLTVSYGYTF. The CDR3 DNA is TGTGCCAGCAGTCTGACAGTTTCCTATGGCTACACCTTC.

The chain employs TRBV28 and TRBJ2-7; D ambiguous. Germline values: CDR1 MDHEN, CDR2 SYDVKM. With 3 bases removed from V and 4 bases from J, the gap between germline ends came to 7 bases. The CDR3 runs 12 residues. CDR3 loop: CASSFAGYEQYF. DNA of the CDR3: TGTGCCAGCAGTTTCGCAGGTTACGAGCAGTACTTC.

Remarks on this clone: Likely a read error: the CDR3 ends without its conserved phenylalanine or tryptophan. The limits of the CDR3 on the DNA are not certain, so only TCRdb's listed CDR3 is given. J is TRBJ2-7 and V is TRBV6-5; the table's D call, TRBD1, has no DNA check behind it. The CDR3 spans 8 amino acids, including both terminal residues. Germline CDR1 and CDR2: MNHEY and SVGAGI. CDR3 sequence reads: CASSPGLG.

The chain links TRBV6-1 to TRBJ1-1, with 8 nucleotides matching TRBD1. The CDR3 is 15 amino acids. Trimming removed 6 bases from V and 0 bases from J; junction bases left unmatched: 6. Per the germline V gene, CDR1 is MNHNS and CDR2 is SASEGT. Here the CDR3 DNA reads TGTGCCAGCAGGGACAGGGAAGAAATGAACACTGAAGCTTTCTTT. It translates to CASRDREEMNTEAFF.

In DNA form, the CDR3 reads TGTGCCAGCAGCACGGGGAAGATGAACACTGAAGCTTTCTTT. Residues: CASSTGKMNTEAFF. The V and J genes are TRBV9 and TRBJ1-1; D remains unclear. CDR1 and CDR2 from the germline V gene are SGDLS and YYNGEE. The CDR3 sequence is 14 residues long. V dropped 4 bases and J dropped 0 bases, with 10 bases sitting between them.

V and J are TRBV28 and TRBJ2-1; 14 bases align to TRBD2. This CDR3 region has 17 residues. The ends lost 4 bases at V and 8 bases at J; junction bases unmatched: 10. CDR1 MDHEN and CDR2 SYDVKM come from the germline V gene. CDR3 coding DNA: TGTGCCAGCAGTTCCCGGACGACTAGCGGGAGGGCCGATGAGCAGTTCTTC. Its protein is CASSSRTTSGRADEQFF.

A few counts support this clone. The CDR3 DNA reads TGTGCCACCCTCGGGCTAGACCCCTACAATGAGCAGTTCTTC. Amino acids: CATLGLDPYNEQFF. The rearrangement uses TRBV30 and TRBJ2-1; D not resolved. Germline CDR1 reads GTSNPN; CDR2 reads SVGIG (reference sequence). V was trimmed by 8 bases and J by 2 bases, leaving 16 bases between them. The CDR3 covers 14 residues.

The CDR3 DNA follows: TGTGCCAGCAGCTTATTGGGGACAGAAGCCTTTGGTGGCTACACCTTC. Its translation: CASSLLGTEAFGGYTF. V gene TRBV13 combines with J gene TRBJ1-2; 7 bases are shared with TRBD1. CDR3 length: 16 amino acids. CDR1 is PRHDT, CDR2 FYEKMQ, per germline (reference sequence). The V gene end was trimmed by 2 bases and the J gene end by 7 bases; junction bases not matched to a gene: 13.

The gene calls are TRBV18 and TRBJ2-7; D is unclear. V was cut by 6 bases and J by 3 bases, with 9 bases left in between. The CDR3 is 12 residues long. Per germline, CDR1 KGHSH and CDR2 LQKENI. The CDR3 loop is CASSPGVYEQYF. CDR3 DNA sequence: TGTGCCAGCTCCCCTGGGGTCTACGAGCAGTACTTC. Using reference TRBV18 and TRBJ2-7 for the parts outside the CDR3, the full variable domain is NAGVMQNPRHLVRRRGQEARLRCSPMKGHSHVYWYRQLPEEGLKFMVYLQKENIIDESGMPKERFSAEFPKEGPSILRIQQVVRGDSAAYFCASSPGVYEQYFGPGTRLTVT.

The chain links TRBV2 to TRBJ2-1; 9 nucleotides line up with TRBD1. The CDR3 extends over 15 amino acids. Trimming cost V 6 bases and J 7 bases; bases outside gene matches: 10. Germline CDR1 and CDR2: SNHLY and FYNNEI. The CDR3 sequence is CASSDRGEGWNEQFF. As DNA, the CDR3 is TGTGCCAGCAGCGACAGGGGGGAGGGGTGGAATGAGCAGTTCTTC. The full variable domain, rest sourced from reference TRBV2 and TRBJ2-1, is EPEVTQTPSHQVTQMGQEVILRCVPISNHLYFYWYRQILGQKVEFLVSFYNNEISEKSEIFDDQFSVERPDGSNFTLKIRSTKLEDSAMYFCASSDRGEGWNEQFFGPGTRLTVL.

The chain links TRBV27 to TRBJ1-1, with unresolved D. V lost 3 bases, J lost 8 bases, and 13 bases lay in between. Germline loops: CDR1 MNHEY, CDR2 SMNVEV (reference sequence). The CDR3 loop spans 13 amino acids. CDR3 DNA: TGTGCCAGCAGTTTTCTCGACGGAGTAGAAGCTTTCTTT. Its protein is CASSFLDGVEAFF.

CDR3 in amino acids: CASSLDSYNEQFF. The CDR3 nucleotides are TGTGCCAGCAGTCTGGACAGTTACAATGAGCAGTTCTTC. The chain recombines TRBV27 with TRBJ2-1, with D maybe TRBD1 (6 bases). From germline, CDR1 is MNHEY and CDR2 SMNVEV (reference sequence). V was clipped by 5 bases and J by 4 bases, with 9 bases between them. This CDR3 has 13 residues.

V and J are TRBV6-1 and TRBJ2-7, with D possibly being TRBD2 (6 bases). V lost 5 bases to trimming and J lost 0 bases, with 11 bases between them. The germline gives CDR1 MNHNS, CDR2 SASEGT. This CDR3 spans 14 amino acids. This CDR3 is CASSPLGGSYEQYF. The DNA for the CDR3 is TGTGCCAGCAGTCCCTTGGGGGGCTCCTACGAGCAGTACTTC.

The rearrangement joins TRBV7-2 to TRBJ1-3; D unresolved. V was shortened by 2 bases and J by 0 bases, with 8 bases between the two germline ends. The CDR3 has 15 residues. Looked up from germline, CDR1 is SGHTA and CDR2 is FQGNSA. This CDR3 reads CASSLSVSSGNTIYF. The CDR3 DNA sequence: TGTGCCAGCAGCTTATCGGTCAGCTCTGGAAACACCATATATTTT.

The chain joins TRBV9 to TRBJ2-1; TRBD1 aligns across 10 bases. CDR3 size: 15 residues. Germline V lookup: CDR1 SGDLS, CDR2 YYNGEE. Trimming removed 3 bases from V and 7 bases from J; junction bases left unmatched: 7. CDR3: CASSGQGTGVNEQFF. Written as DNA, the CDR3 is TGTGCCAGCAGCGGCCAGGGGACAGGGGTTAATGAGCAGTTCTTC.

The V gene is TRBV2, the J gene TRBJ2-5, with D tentatively TRBD2 (6 bases). The V end was cut by 10 bases, the J end by 0 bases, with 15 bases between. The CDR3 contains 14 residues. Germline V gene sequence: CDR1 SNHLY, CDR2 FYNNEI. CDR3 coding DNA: TGTGCCACCGGGGTAGCGGACCACCAAGAGACCCAGTACTTC. Protein product: CATGVADHQETQYF.

This clone has only a few counts. The gene calls are TRBV7-6 and TRBJ2-5; 7 positions match TRBD2. There are 15 residues in the CDR3. From germline, CDR1 is SGHVS and CDR2 FNYEAQ. V lost 3 bases to trimming and J lost 5 bases; unmatched junction nucleotides: 9. The DNA for the CDR3 is TGTGCCAGCAGCTTGTTGAGGGAGGGCCAGGAGACCCAGTACTTC. This encodes CASSLLREGQETQYF. Full variable domain (missing parts from reference TRBV7-6 and TRBJ2-5): GAGVSQSPRYKVTKRGQDVALRCDPISGHVSLYWYRQALGQGPEFLTYFNYEAQQDKSGLPNDRFSAERPEGSISTLTIQRTEQRDSAMYRCASSLLREGQETQYFGPGTRLLVL.

The V call is TRBV9, the J call TRBJ2-3; TRBD2 might be the D (6 bases). The V and J ends lost 3 bases and 8 bases respectively, with 13 bases between them. This CDR3 is built from 13 residues. Per the germline V gene, CDR1 is SGDLS and CDR2 is YYNGEE. The CDR3 region is CASSGGDGGTQYF. In DNA form, the CDR3 reads TGTGCCAGCAGCGGGGGGGACGGTGGTACGCAGTATTTT.

A word on this clone: One junction end does not reproduce the germline sequence, and a read error may be involved. V is TRBV9 and J is TRBJ2-7; TRBD2 agrees at 8 bases. In germline, CDR1 is SGDLS, CDR2 YYNGEE. This CDR3 region has 12 residues. The CDR3 loop reads CASSAGGTRLFF. In nucleotides, the CDR3 is TGTGCCAGCAGTGCGGGGGGCACCCGACTTTTTTTC.

The V call is TRBV6-1, the J call TRBJ2-7; D remains unclear. The CDR3 sequence is 17 residues long. The V end was cut by 3 bases, the J end by 2 bases, with 20 bases between. Germline lookup yields CDR1 MNHNS and CDR2 SASEGT. CDR3 coding DNA: TGTGCCAGCAGTGATTGGCCCCGACCGTTTGGGGCCTACGAGCAGTACTTC. This encodes CASSDWPRPFGAYEQYF.

The gene calls are TRBV30 and TRBJ2-5; 8 bases line up with TRBD2. The CDR3 covers 13 residues. Germline CDR1 and CDR2: GTSNPN and SVGIG (reference sequence). V was clipped by 5 bases and J by 4 bases; unmatched bases: 6. CDR3 sequence (DNA): TGTGCCTGGGCGGGGGGCGGAGGAGAGACCCAGTACTTC. Protein sequence: CAWAGGGGETQYF.

The J gene is TRBJ2-1, the V gene TRBV28; D possibly corresponds to TRBD2 (6 bases). Germline V CDR1 and CDR2: MDHEN, SYDVKM. The CDR3 loop spans 12 amino acids. The ends were cut back, 3 bases at V and 8 bases at J, with 8 bases in the middle. In DNA form, the CDR3 reads TGTGCCAGCAGTTTCGGGGAGGATGAGCAGTTCTTC. It specifies CASSFGEDEQFF.

The rearrangement links TRBV4-1 to TRBJ2-5; 8 bases align to TRBD2. The V gene's germline CDR1 is MGHRA and CDR2 YSYEKL. CDR3 length: 15 residues. The J segment lost 4 bases and the V segment lost 4 bases, leaving 8 bases of the junction unmatched. For the CDR3, the DNA is TGCGCCAGCAGCCCCCTTGGTAGCGGGGCAGAGACCCAGTACTTC. It specifies CASSPLGSGAETQYF.